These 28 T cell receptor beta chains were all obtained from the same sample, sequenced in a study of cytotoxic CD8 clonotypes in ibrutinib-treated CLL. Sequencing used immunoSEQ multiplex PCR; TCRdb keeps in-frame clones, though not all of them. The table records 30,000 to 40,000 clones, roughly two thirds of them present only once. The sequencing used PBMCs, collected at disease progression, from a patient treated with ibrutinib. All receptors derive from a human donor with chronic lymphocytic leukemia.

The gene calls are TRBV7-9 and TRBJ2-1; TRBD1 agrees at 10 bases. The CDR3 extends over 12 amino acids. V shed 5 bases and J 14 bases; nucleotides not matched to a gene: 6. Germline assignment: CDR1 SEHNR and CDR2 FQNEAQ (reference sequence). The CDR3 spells CASSEAGTGEFF. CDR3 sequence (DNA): TGTGCCAGCAGCGAAGCCGGGACAGGGGAGTTCTTC.

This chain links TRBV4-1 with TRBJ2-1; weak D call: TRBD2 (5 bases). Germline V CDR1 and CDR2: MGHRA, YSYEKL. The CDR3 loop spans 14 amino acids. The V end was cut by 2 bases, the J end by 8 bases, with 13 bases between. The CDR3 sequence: CASSQIPEGDEQFF. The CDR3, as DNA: TGCGCCAGCAGCCAAATTCCCGAGGGCGATGAGCAGTTCTTC.

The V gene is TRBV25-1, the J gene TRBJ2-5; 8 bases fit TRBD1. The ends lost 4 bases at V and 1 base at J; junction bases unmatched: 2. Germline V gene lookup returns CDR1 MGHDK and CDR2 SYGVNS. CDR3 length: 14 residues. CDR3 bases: TGTGCCAGCAGTGGCGGACAGGGCCAAGAGACCCAGTACTTC. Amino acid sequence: CASSGGQGQETQYF.

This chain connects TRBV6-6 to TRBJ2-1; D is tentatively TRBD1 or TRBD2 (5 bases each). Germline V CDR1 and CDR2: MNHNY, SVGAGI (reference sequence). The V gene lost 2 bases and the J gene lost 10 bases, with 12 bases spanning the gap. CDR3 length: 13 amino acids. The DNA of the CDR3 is TGTGCCAGCAGTTACACCCGAGGGGTCGAGCAGTTCTTC. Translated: CASSYTRGVEQFF.

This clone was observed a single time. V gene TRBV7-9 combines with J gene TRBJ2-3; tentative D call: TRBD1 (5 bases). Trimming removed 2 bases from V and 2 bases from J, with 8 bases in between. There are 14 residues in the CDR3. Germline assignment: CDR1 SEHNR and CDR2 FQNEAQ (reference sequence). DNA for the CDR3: TGTGCCAGCAGCTTAACAGGAAACACAGATACGCAGTATTTT. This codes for CASSLTGNTDTQYF. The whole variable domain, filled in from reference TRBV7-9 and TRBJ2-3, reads DTGVSQNPRHKITKRGQNVTFRCDPISEHNRLYWYRQTLGQGPEFLTYFQNEAQLEKSRLLSDRFSAERPKGSFSTLEIQRTEQGDSAMYLCASSLTGNTDTQYFGPGTRLTVL.

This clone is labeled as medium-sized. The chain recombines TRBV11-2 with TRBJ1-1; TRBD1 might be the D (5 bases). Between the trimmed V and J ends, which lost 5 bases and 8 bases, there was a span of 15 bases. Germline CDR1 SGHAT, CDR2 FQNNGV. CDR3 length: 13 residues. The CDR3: CASSLTRGREAFF. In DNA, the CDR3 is TGTGCCAGCAGCCTAACCCGGGGGAGGGAAGCTTTCTTT.

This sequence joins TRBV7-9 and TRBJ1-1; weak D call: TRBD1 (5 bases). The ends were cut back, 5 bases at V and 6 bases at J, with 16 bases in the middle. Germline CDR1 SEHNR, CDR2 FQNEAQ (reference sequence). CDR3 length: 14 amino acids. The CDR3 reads CASSRLGAGAEAFF. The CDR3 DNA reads TGTGCCAGCAGCAGATTAGGGGCCGGAGCTGAAGCTTTCTTT.

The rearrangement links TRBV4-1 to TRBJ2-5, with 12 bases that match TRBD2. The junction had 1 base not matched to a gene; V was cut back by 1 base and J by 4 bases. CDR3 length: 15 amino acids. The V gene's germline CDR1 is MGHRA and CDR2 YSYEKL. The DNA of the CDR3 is TGCGCCAGCAGCCAAGCTAGCGGGGGGGGAGAGACCCAGTACTTC. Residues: CASSQASGGGETQYF.

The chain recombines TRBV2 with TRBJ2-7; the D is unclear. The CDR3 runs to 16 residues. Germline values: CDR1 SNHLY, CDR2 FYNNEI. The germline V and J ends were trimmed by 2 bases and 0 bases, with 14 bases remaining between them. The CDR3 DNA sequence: TGTGCCAGCAGTGAAATTGCAGGTCGGGCCTCCTACGAGCAGTACTTC. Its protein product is CASSEIAGRASYEQYF. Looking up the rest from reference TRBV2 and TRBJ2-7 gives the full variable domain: EPEVTQTPSHQVTQMGQEVILRCVPISNHLYFYWYRQILGQKVEFLVSFYNNEISEKSEIFDDQFSVERPDGSNFTLKIRSTKLEDSAMYFCASSEIAGRASYEQYFGPGTRLTVT.

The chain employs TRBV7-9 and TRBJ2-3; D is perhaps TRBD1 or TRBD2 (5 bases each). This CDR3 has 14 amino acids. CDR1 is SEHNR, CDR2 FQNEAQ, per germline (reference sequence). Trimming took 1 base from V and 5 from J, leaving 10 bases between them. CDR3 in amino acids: CASSLVGVRDTQYF. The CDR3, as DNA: TGTGCCAGCAGCTTAGTGGGGGTCCGAGATACGCAGTATTTT.

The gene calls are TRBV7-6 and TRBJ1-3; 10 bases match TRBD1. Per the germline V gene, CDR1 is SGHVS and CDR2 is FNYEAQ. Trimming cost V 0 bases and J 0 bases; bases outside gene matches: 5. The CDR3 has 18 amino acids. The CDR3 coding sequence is TGTGCCAGCAGCTTAGCTGTTTGGGACAGGGGCTCTGGAAACACCATATATTTT. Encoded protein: CASSLAVWDRGSGNTIYF.

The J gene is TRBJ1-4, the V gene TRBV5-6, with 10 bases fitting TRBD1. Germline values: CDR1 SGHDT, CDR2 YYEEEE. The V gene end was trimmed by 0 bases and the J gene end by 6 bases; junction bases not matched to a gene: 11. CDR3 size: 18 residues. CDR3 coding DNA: TGTGCCAGCAGCTTGGAAACCAGCGGACAGGGGGTGTATGAAAAACTGTTTTTT. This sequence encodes CASSLETSGQGVYEKLFF.

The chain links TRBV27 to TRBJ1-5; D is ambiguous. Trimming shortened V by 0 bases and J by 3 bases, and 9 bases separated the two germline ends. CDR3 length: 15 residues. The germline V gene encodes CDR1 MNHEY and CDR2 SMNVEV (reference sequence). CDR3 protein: CASSLSRDHNQPQHF. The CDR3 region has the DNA TGTGCCAGCAGTTTATCGCGGGATCACAATCAGCCCCAGCATTTT.

The CDR3 DNA sequence: TGCGCCAGCAGCTGGGGGGCGGGAGCTGAGCAGTTCTTC. This gives the protein CASSWGAGAEQFF. The chain carries TRBV5-1 and TRBJ2-1; D is possibly TRBD2 (7 bases). The V gene's germline CDR1 is SGHRS and CDR2 YFSETQ. This CDR3 spans 13 amino acids. Trimming cost V 3 bases and J 9 bases, with 13 bases left between them.

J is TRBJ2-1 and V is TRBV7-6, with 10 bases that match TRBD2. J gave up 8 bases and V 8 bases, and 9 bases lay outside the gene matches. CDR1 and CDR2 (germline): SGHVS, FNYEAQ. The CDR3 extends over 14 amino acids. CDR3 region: CASSQRGGLYEQFF. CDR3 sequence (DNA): TGTGCCAGCTCCCAGCGGGGGGGCCTGTATGAGCAGTTCTTC.

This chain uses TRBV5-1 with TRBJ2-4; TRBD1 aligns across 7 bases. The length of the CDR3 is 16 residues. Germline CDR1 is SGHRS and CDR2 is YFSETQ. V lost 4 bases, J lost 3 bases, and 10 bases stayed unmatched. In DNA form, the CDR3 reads TGCGCCAGCAGCCCTATGTCAGGGGGTAGCAAAAACATTCAGTACTTC. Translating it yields CASSPMSGGSKNIQYF. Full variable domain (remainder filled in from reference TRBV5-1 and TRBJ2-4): KAGVTQTPRYLIKTRGQQVTLSCSPISGHRSVSWYQQTPGQGLQFLFEYFSETQRNKGNFPGRFSGRQFSNSRSEMNVSTLELGDSALYLCASSPMSGGSKNIQYFGAGTRLSVL.

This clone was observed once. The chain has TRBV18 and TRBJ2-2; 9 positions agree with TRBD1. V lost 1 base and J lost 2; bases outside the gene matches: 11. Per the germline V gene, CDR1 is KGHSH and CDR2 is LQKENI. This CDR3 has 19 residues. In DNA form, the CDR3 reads TGTGCCAGCTCACCACTTTTAAATCGGACAGGGGCTAACACCGGGGAGCTGTTTTTT. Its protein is CASSPLLNRTGANTGELFF.

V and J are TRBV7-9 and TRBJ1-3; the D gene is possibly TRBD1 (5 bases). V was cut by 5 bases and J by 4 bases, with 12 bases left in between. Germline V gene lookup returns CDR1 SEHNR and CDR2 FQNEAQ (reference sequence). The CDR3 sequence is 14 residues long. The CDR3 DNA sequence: TGTGCCAGCAGCCTGGGACTGTCGGGAAACACCATATATTTT. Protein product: CASSLGLSGNTIYF.

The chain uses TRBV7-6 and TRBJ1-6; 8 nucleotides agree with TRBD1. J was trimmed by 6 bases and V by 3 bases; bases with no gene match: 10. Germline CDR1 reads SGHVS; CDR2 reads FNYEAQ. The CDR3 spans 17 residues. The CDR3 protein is CASSFRPGGVGNSPLHF. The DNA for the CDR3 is TGTGCCAGCAGCTTTAGGCCAGGGGGCGTCGGTAATTCACCCCTCCACTTT.

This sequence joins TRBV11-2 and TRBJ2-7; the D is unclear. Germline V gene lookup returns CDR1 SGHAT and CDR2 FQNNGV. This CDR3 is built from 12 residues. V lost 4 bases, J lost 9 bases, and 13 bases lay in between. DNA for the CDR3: TGTGCCAGCAGCTCCGGTGGCGGATCGCAGTACTTC. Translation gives CASSSGGGSQYF.

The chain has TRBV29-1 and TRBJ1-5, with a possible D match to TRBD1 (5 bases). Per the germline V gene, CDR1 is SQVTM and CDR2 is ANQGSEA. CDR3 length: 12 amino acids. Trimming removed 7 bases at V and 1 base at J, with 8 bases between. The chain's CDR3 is CSARDSNQPQHF. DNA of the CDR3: TGCAGCGCCCGGGACAGCAATCAGCCCCAGCATTTT.

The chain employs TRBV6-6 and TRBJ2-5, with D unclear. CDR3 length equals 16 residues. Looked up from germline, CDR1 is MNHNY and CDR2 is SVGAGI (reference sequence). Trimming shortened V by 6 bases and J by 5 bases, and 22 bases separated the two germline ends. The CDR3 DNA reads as TGTGCCAGCAGCCCATTGGGGTCCGACACTCGGGAGACCCAGTACTTC. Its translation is CASSPLGSDTRETQYF.

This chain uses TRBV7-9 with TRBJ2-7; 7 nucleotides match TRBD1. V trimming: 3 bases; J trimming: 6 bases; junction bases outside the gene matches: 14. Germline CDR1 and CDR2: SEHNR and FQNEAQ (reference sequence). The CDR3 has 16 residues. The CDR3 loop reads CASSFNRDSLPVEQYF. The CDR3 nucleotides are TGTGCCAGCAGCTTTAACCGGGACAGCTTGCCCGTCGAGCAGTACTTC.

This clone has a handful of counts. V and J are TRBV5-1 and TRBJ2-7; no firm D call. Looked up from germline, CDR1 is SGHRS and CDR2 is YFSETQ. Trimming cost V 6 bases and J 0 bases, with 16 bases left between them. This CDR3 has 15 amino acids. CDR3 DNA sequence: TGCGCCAGCAAGAGGTCACCGGCCGACTCCTACGAGCAGTACTTC. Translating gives CASKRSPADSYEQYF.

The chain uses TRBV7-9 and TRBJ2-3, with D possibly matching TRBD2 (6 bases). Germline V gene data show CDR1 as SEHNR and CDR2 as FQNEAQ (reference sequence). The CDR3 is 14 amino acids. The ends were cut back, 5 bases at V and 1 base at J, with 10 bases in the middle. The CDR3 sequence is CASSPSGRTDTQYF. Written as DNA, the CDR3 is TGTGCCAGCAGCCCAAGCGGGCGCACAGATACGCAGTATTTT.

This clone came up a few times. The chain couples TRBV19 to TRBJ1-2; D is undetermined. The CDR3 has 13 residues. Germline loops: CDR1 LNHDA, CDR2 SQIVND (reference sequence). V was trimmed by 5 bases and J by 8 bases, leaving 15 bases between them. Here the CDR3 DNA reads TGTGCCAGTAGTCGGGAAGGGTATGAGGGCTACACCTTC. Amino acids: CASSREGYEGYTF.

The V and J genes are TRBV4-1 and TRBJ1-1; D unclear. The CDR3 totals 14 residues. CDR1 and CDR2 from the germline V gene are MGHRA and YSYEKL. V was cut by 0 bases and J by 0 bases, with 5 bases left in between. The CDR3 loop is CASSQEVMNTEAFF. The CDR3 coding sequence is TGCGCCAGCAGCCAAGAAGTAATGAACACTGAAGCTTTCTTT.

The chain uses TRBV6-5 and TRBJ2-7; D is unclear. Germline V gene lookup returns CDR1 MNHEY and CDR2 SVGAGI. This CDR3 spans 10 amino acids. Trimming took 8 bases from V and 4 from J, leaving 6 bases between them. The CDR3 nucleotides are TGTGCCAGCGGGAAGTACGAGCAGTACTTC. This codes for CASGKYEQYF.